This T cell receptor (beta chain) emerged from a study of CXCR3-negative and CXCR3-positive naive CD8 T cells (dated 2019 in TCRdb). With regard to the full study: In total, 130 million to 150 million TRB reads were obtained, which works out to roughly 1.5 +/- 0.3 million reads per library. Diversity and physicochemical repertoire analyses were performed on 11 donors pooled from two independent experiments. Naive subsets from roughly 5 donors and memory cells from 3 donors were included in the TRBV-TRBJ cluster analysis.

Findings and caveats that apply to the study as a whole: Because surface CD5, which is linked to self-reactivity in mice, was comparable between the naive subsets, TCR interaction strength was also inferred from TRB CDR3 physicochemical properties. Naive CXCR3-negative and CXCR3-positive cells from the same donor showed similar TRBV-TRBJ usage, whereas memory cells showed distinct patterns. Compared with CXCR3-negative naive cells, CXCR3-positive naive cells had TRB CDR3s with higher hydrophobicity (lower Kidera factor 4), lower energy, and higher strength and volume indices. Freshly isolated PBMCs were used for most assays because CXCR3 expression partially decreased after cryopreservation. Both naive subsets had comparably high repertoire diversity, while memory CD8+ T cells had much lower repertoire diversity.

For each CD8+ T cell subset, flow sorting was done in triplicate, and under 350,000 cells per subset went directly into RLT lysis buffer. Naive CD8+ T cells were defined stringently as CD45RO-CCR7+CD27+CD95- to exclude memory contaminants. Using standard density gradient centrifugation, peripheral blood mononuclear cells were isolated from buffy coats. A FACSAria III was used to flow-sort naive CD8+ T cells into CXCR3-negative and CXCR3-positive populations. Total RNA was extracted from sorted cells using an RNeasy Mini Kit. The CDR3 goes from the cysteine to the phenylalanine over 12 residues. The record lacks a DNA sequence. This sample was sequenced with a NextSeq 550. The Human TCR Profiling Kit (MiLaboratory) was used to prepare UMI-labeled 5' RACE TRB cDNA libraries. The full amount of extracted RNA was used for cDNA synthesis, and the full amount of resulting cDNA was used for PCR amplification. Libraries were prepared in parallel with an identical number of PCR cycles. The study's own analysis went as follows. With a minimum of two reads required per UMI, MIGEC and MiXCR pulled out about 50,000 +/- 10,000 unique UMI-labeled TRB cDNA molecules from each library. An average of roughly 40,000 +/- 10,000 functional in-frame TRB CDR3 nucleotide clonotypes without stop codons was found per library. After downsampling to 5000 UMI-labeled TRB molecules per sample, diversity metrics such as normalized Shannon-Wiener and Chao1 were calculated in VDJtools. Clonotype-size-weighted physicochemical properties of the central five CDR3 residues (interaction energy, strength, volume and Kidera factor 4) were computed in VDJtools. TCRdb reprocessed the sequencing reads and holds a single record per CDR3 protein sequence, with no DNA. The V and J calls come from TCRdb's annotation, not from the publication. This sample's records show 65,000 to 95,000 distinct CDR3 sequences. About 1.6% of the sample is held by the ten biggest clonotypes.

To note about this clonotype: It lacks a known antigen.

The V gene is TRBV12-3 or TRBV12-4 and the J gene is TRBJ1-2. Sequencing used naive CXCR3- CD8+ T cells from blood. In light of the paper, this sample's cell subset or site label describes: CD45RO-CCR7+CD27+CD95- naive CD8+ T cells lacking CXCR3 (TNR3-). The TCR was taken from a human donor in good health. Some clones in this sample may be carry-over from other donors' samples. Here the CDR3 is given as CASRTRNYGYTF.